This T cell receptor (beta chain) was recorded in a study of blood T cell repertoires in COVID-19 (dated by TCRdb to between 2020 and 2021). Study-level background: Samples from collaborators originated in the United States, Italy and Spain and spanned both the acute and convalescent phases of COVID-19. The samples were drawn from the first 160 participants of the ongoing ImmuneRACE study and from about 1,200 subjects provided by 6 global collaborators. Nearly every sample came with metadata listing a de-identified subject ID, COVID-19 status, age in years and sex. Subjects who had been exposed to COVID-19, were actively infected with it, or had recovered from it provided the deeply sampled blood TCRbeta repertoires that made up the dataset. The material from the prospective study consisted of cDNA or gDNA derived from T cells, B-cell-depleted T cells, or PBMCs. Where HLA class I and class II types were available, the types were taken from metadata supplied by the sample provider, not from assay-based typing. The repertoires were released in a freely available public database meant as a resource for research on the immune response to SARS-CoV-2.

V loses 3 bases of germline sequence and J loses 7 bases, and the interval between the two ends is 10 bases. The cysteine opens and the phenylalanine closes a CDR3 of 13 amino acids. Kept here is only the CDR3 DNA, which spans 39 bases and is read in frame from base 1. CDR1 and CDR2 (LNHDA, SQIVND) derive from the germline V gene (reference sequence). TCRbeta CDR3 regions were amplified from genomic DNA by means of the immunoSEQ Assay, a bias-controlled multiplex PCR. In the original analysis: Within the assay, amplification of reference gene primers was used to estimate how many nucleated cells each sample contained. To quantify the absolute abundance of each unique TCRbeta CDR3 rearrangement, sequence reads were collapsed and filtered. For each sample, productive Simpson clonality was calculated as the square root of Simpson's diversity index across productive rearrangements. Entries here come from immuneACCESS through TCRdb and include only in-frame sequences with V and J called. Some clones fail to appear in such tables; in the studies checked, an unresolved V gene covers under half of the shortfall, and the cause of the remainder is unknown. The DNA gave D and trimming, while V, J and clone size come from that table. This sample lists a few hundred thousand clones; 85% were detected once. The ten largest make up approximately 2.6% of the sample.

A second Seattle source provided samples from volunteer blood donors who had recovered from COVID-19. The collaborating institutions used their own protocols to collect whole blood in K2EDTA tubes. For TCRbeta analysis, collaborators shipped samples as frozen whole blood, isolated PBMCs, or DNA extracted from either of those sample types. Study-wide conclusions, independent of this receptor: The amount of clinical and demographic metadata varied by source and participant and was provided uncurated.

Comment on this clone: The clone's antigen remains unknown. No qualities accompany the bases; no much larger clone lies one base away.

The sample consisted of peripheral blood. This TCR was sampled from a man in his fifties who had recovered from COVID-19. The rearrangement joined TRBV19 to TRBJ2-4; there is no confident call for the D gene. The CDR3 protein: CASSITKQNIQYF. The DNA sequence is TGTGCCAGTAGTATCACGAAACAGAACATTCAGTACTTC.